Listed below are T cell receptor beta chains from one sample, sequenced in a study of blood T cell repertoires in COVID-19. The table came from immunoSEQ multiplex PCR; TCRdb's copy has only in-frame clones and leaves some out. The sample shows 80,000 to 95,000 clones, about 86% of them seen only once. The sample consisted of peripheral blood. The receptor set was obtained from a woman of 80 years or more in a cohort sampled during active or convalescent COVID-19. CDR3s include the opening cysteine and the closing phenylalanine or tryptophan. D genes are given only for firm matches. Some rows have no size entry. The others give once, few or many, or a class for an expanded clone.

CASTISTGLGYGYTF | TGCGCCAGCACTATTTCGACAGGGTTAGGATATGGCTACACCTTC | TRBJ1-2 | TRBD1 | NA | TRBV5-1
CASSAPGLSGANVLTF | TGTGCCAGCAGTGCCCCGGGACTCTCTGGGGCCAACGTCCTGACTTTC | TRBJ2-6 | NA | NA | TRBV25-1
CASSAAANTEAFF | TGTGCCAGCAGCGCGGCGGCTAACACTGAAGCTTTCTTT | TRBJ1-1 | NA | NA | TRBV5-8
CASSLGGVVETQYF | TGCGCCAGCAGCTTGGGGGGGGTCGTAGAGACCCAGTACTTC | TRBJ2-5 | NA | NA | TRBV5-1
CASSLALETGGPRTEAFF | TGCGCCAGCAGCTTGGCCCTCGAGACAGGGGGCCCGAGGACTGAAGCTTTCTTT | TRBJ1-1 | TRBD1 | once | TRBV5-1
CASRLDRDQPQHF | TGTGCCAGCAGACTGGACAGGGACCAGCCCCAGCATTTT | TRBJ1-5 | TRBD1 | NA | TRBV2
CAWSFGGAVAGELFF | TGTGCCTGGAGTTTCGGGGGGGCGGTAGCCGGGGAGCTGTTTTTT | TRBJ2-2 | TRBD2 | NA | TRBV30
CAISDSGQGVGKLFF | TGTGCCATCAGTGACTCCGGACAGGGGGTGGGAAAACTGTTTTTT | TRBJ1-4 | TRBD1 | NA | TRBV10-3
CASRSAGTGGYEQYF | TGTGCCAGCAGATCCGCCGGGACAGGGGGCTACGAGCAGTACTTC | TRBJ2-7 | TRBD1 | NA | TRBV6-5
CASSLRTSGRDEQFF | TGTGCCAGCAGCTTAAGGACTAGCGGGAGAGATGAGCAGTTCTTC | TRBJ2-1 | TRBD2 | NA | TRBV5-4
CASSHLTGVNEQFF | TGTGCCAGCAGCCACCTAACAGGGGTCAATGAGCAGTTCTTC | TRBJ2-1 | TRBD1 | NA | TRBV7-3
CATLDRQNTEAFF | TGTGCCACCTTGGACAGGCAGAACACTGAAGCTTTCTTT | TRBJ1-1 | TRBD1 | NA | TRBV19
CASSRRLAGDGYNEQFF | TGTGCCAGCAGCCGCCGACTAGCGGGAGATGGTTACAATGAGCAGTTCTTC | TRBJ2-1 | TRBD2 | once | TRBV4-2
CASTGHLADTQYF | TGTGCCAGCACCGGTCATTTAGCGGATACGCAGTATTTT | TRBJ2-3 | NA | NA | TRBV11-2
CASSFESGTQYF | TGTGCCAGCAGCTTCGAGTCGGGTACGCAGTATTTT | TRBJ2-3 | NA | NA | TRBV7-3
CASSQTGQWGEQFF | TGTGCCAGCAGCCAGACAGGACAGTGGGGTGAGCAGTTCTTC | TRBJ2-1 | NA | NA | TRBV7-6
CASSRQITGELFF | TGTGCCAGCAGTAGACAGATCACCGGGGAGCTGTTTTTT | TRBJ2-2 | NA | few | TRBV2
CASSGGDRGISPLHF | TGTGCCAGCAGCGGGGGGGACAGGGGGATTTCACCCCTCCACTTT | TRBJ1-6 | TRBD1 | once | TRBV9
CASSLIGVAGAYNEQFF | TGTGCCAGCAGCTTAATTGGAGTGGCAGGGGCCTACAATGAGCAGTTCTTC | TRBJ2-1 | NA | NA | TRBV7-3
CASLDGSGANVLTF | TGTGCCAGTCTAGACGGATCTGGGGCCAACGTCCTGACTTTC | TRBJ2-6 | NA | NA | TRBV6-6
CASSESARSGTEAFF | TGCGCCAGCAGTGAGTCTGCACGGTCGGGCACTGAAGCTTTCTTT | TRBJ1-1 | NA | NA | TRBV10-1
CASSPGQGFGGYTF | TGTGCCAGCTCACCGGGACAGGGTTTTGGTGGCTACACCTTC | TRBJ1-2 | TRBD1 | NA | TRBV18
CAISDAGGNRETQYF | TGTGCCATCAGTGACGCGGGGGGGAACCGAGAGACCCAGTACTTC | TRBJ2-5 | TRBD2 | NA | TRBV10-3
CATSDAPGQAWNQPQHF | TGTGCCACCAGTGACGCACCCGGACAGGCGTGGAATCAGCCCCAGCATTTT | TRBJ1-5 | TRBD1 | NA | TRBV24-1
CASSWTGFSGNTIYF | TGTGCCAGCAGCTGGACAGGGTTCTCTGGAAACACCATATATTTT | TRBJ1-3 | TRBD1 | few | TRBV7-6
CASSVAQTENNEKLFF | TGTGCCAGCAGCGTAGCACAGACAGAAAACAATGAAAAACTGTTTTTT | TRBJ1-4 | NA | NA | TRBV9
CSVTPGTGANTEAFF | TGCAGCGTGACGCCCGGGACAGGGGCGAACACTGAAGCTTTCTTT | TRBJ1-1 | TRBD1 | medium-sized | TRBV29-1
CASSLQRRGRDTQYF | TGTGCCAGCAGTTTACAGCGCAGGGGGCGGGATACGCAGTATTTT | TRBJ2-3 | TRBD1 | NA | TRBV27
CASSWHRENTEAFF | TGTGCCAGCAGCTGGCACAGGGAGAACACTGAAGCTTTCTTT | TRBJ1-1 | NA | NA | TRBV7-9
CSASRGSSNQPQHF | TGCAGTGCTAGTAGGGGGAGTAGCAATCAGCCCCAGCATTTT | TRBJ1-5 | NA | NA | TRBV20-1
CASSSTSGRARELFF | TGCGCCAGCAGTTCGACTAGCGGGAGGGCCCGGGAGCTGTTTTTT | TRBJ2-2 | TRBD2 | NA | TRBV10-2
CASSSATKQYSGNTIYF | TGTGCCAGCAGTTCCGCTACAAAACAGTACTCTGGAAACACCATATATTTT | TRBJ1-3 | NA | NA | TRBV28
CASSVTGGIPNTGELFF | TGTGCCAGCAGCGTAACAGGGGGCATCCCAAACACCGGGGAGCTGTTTTTT | TRBJ2-2 | TRBD1 | once | TRBV9
CASSLGRGLDTGELFF | TGCGCCAGCAGCTTGGGCAGGGGGCTGGACACCGGGGAGCTGTTTTTT | TRBJ2-2 | TRBD1 | NA | TRBV5-1
CASSIIRGAGANVLTF | TGTGCCAGTAGTATAATCAGGGGAGCTGGGGCCAACGTCCTGACTTTC | TRBJ2-6 | NA | few | TRBV19
CASSVGIGRGNTEAFF | TGTGCCAGCAGCGTAGGAATAGGCAGGGGGAACACTGAAGCTTTCTTT | TRBJ1-1 | NA | NA | TRBV9
CAISGPGTGNTEAFF | TGTGCCATCAGCGGCCCCGGGACAGGAAACACTGAAGCTTTCTTT | TRBJ1-1 | TRBD1 | NA | TRBV10-3
CASSFSGEDSPLHF | TGCGCCAGCAGCTTCTCCGGGGAGGATTCACCCCTCCACTTT | TRBJ1-6 | NA | NA | TRBV5-1
CASSLVGANTGELFF | TGTGCCAGCAGCTTAGTGGGGGCTAACACCGGGGAGCTGTTTTTT | TRBJ2-2 | NA | NA | TRBV11-1
CASSGSGTTDTQYF | TGCGCCAGCAGTGGGAGCGGGACCACAGATACGCAGTATTTT | TRBJ2-3 | TRBD2 | NA | TRBV10-1